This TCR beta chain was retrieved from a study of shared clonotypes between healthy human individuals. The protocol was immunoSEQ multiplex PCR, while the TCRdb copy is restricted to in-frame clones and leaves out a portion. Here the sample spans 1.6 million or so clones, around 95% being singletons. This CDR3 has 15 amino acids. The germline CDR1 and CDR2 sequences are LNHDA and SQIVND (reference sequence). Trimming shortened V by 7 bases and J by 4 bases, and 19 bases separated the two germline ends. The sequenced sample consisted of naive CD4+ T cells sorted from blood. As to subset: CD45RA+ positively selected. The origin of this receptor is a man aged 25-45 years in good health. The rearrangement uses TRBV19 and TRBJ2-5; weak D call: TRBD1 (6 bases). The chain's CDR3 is CASTPSLGRGETQYF. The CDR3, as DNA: TGTGCCAGTACCCCCTCGTTGGGCAGGGGAGAGACCCAGTACTTC.